One and the same sample provided the 15 T cell receptor beta chains below, sequenced in a study of T-cell memory formation after mild COVID-19. A single record per CDR3 protein comes from TCRdb applying MiXCR to the 5' RACE reads. The sample lists approximately 390,000 distinct CDR3 sequences; 15% to 20% were seen once. Sample: PBMCs or a T cell subset sorted from them (not recorded which). The receptors come from a man aged 18 to 29 who had mild COVID-19 (a few samples of this study predate the infection). Cell type and time point are not known.

The sample holds many counts of this clonotype. The chain couples TRBV4-1 to TRBJ2-1; D unresolved. Germline CDR1 is MGHRA and CDR2 is YSYEKL. Trimming shortened V by 5 bases and J by 0 bases, and 8 bases separated the two germline ends. CDR3 length: 14 amino acids. The CDR3 protein is CASSMGSSYNEQFF. The CDR3 DNA reads as TGCGCCAGCAGCATGGGTTCCTCCTACAATGAGCAGTTCTTC.

The rearrangement links TRBV10-3 to TRBJ2-7, with D hard to call. The V end was cut by 10 bases, the J end by 2 bases, with 15 bases between. The CDR3 has 13 amino acids. Germline values: CDR1 ENHRY, CDR2 SYGVKD. CDR3 nucleotides: TGTGCCACCCAGGTAGCAGAGGCCTACGAGCAGTACGTC. Its protein product is CATQVAEAYEQYV.

The chain combines TRBV11-1 with TRBJ2-7, with TRBD2 identical over 11 bases. V dropped 5 bases and J dropped 5; count of bases not matched to a gene: 8. CDR3 length: 15 residues. The germline CDR1 and CDR2 sequences are SGHAT and FQDESV (reference sequence). DNA of the CDR3: TGTGCCAGCAGCCCCCGACTAGCGGGGCAGGACGAGCAGTACTTC. Protein product: CASSPRLAGQDEQYF.

The rearrangement links TRBV24-1 to TRBJ2-3; D unresolved. The CDR3 extends over 14 amino acids. Trimming cost V 0 bases and J 3 bases, with 6 bases left between them. Per germline, CDR1 KGHDR and CDR2 SFDVKD. The CDR3 DNA sequence: TGTGCCACCAGTGATTTGTGGGATACAGATACGCAGTATTTT. Protein product: CATSDLWDTDTQYF.

V usage is TRBV6-5 and J usage is TRBJ1-2, with D unresolved. V was clipped by 2 bases and J by 4 bases, with 14 bases between them. The length of the CDR3 is 15 residues. Germline V CDR1 and CDR2: MNHEY, SVGAGI. The CDR3 sequence: CASSYSTPASYGYTF. The CDR3 DNA sequence: TGTGCCAGCAGTTACAGTACACCAGCCAGCTATGGCTACACCTTC.

This clonotype was picked up a small number of times. CDR3 DNA: TGTGCCAGCAGCGGAAGCAGGCAGGGCTCCTACAATGAGCAGTTCTTC. Protein sequence: CASSGSRQGSYNEQFF. V and J are TRBV5-6 and TRBJ2-1; maybe TRBD1 (5 bases). From germline, CDR1 is SGHDT and CDR2 YYEEEE. This CDR3 comprises 16 residues. V lost 4 bases to trimming and J lost 0 bases, with 14 bases between them.

The V call is TRBV11-2, the J call TRBJ2-1; TRBD2 aligns across 9 bases. This CDR3 has 21 amino acids. Germline-derived CDR1 and CDR2 are SGHAT and FQNNGV. J gave up 0 bases and V 4 bases, and 19 bases lay outside the gene matches. The DNA of the CDR3 is TGTGCCAGCAGCTCTCCATGGCGGGGGGGCTTCGACCGCCTCTCCTACAATGAGCAGTTCTTC. Translating gives CASSSPWRGGFDRLSYNEQFF.

The genes are TRBV24-1 and TRBJ2-3, with 7 bases lining up with TRBD2. Unmatched junction bases numbered 6, after V lost 5 bases and J lost 5 bases. The germline gives CDR1 KGHDR, CDR2 SFDVKD. The CDR3 extends over 14 amino acids. The chain's CDR3 is CATSGPSGGDTQYF. The DNA for the CDR3 is TGTGCCACCAGTGGCCCATCGGGAGGAGATACGCAGTATTTT.

This chain connects TRBV20-1 to TRBJ1-2; D gene ambiguous. Trimming pared 1 base from V and 8 bases from J, leaving 5 bases between. Germline V gene lookup returns CDR1 DFQATT and CDR2 SNEGSKA (reference sequence). The CDR3 consists of 10 residues. CDR3 loop: CSARAGGYTF. The DNA of the CDR3 is TGCAGTGCTAGAGCCGGGGGCTACACCTTC.

The chain recombines TRBV7-2 with TRBJ1-1; D ambiguous. The germline V and J ends were trimmed by 5 bases and 11 bases, with 18 bases remaining between them. From germline, CDR1 is SGHTA and CDR2 FQGNSA. The CDR3 extends over 13 amino acids. The CDR3 nucleotides are TGTGCCAGCAGCCCGGGCATCGGCCGCGGGGCTTTCTTT. Its translation: CASSPGIGRGAFF.

This clonotype was detected ten times or more. The V and J genes are TRBV20-1 and TRBJ2-2; no clear D. This CDR3 is built from 11 residues. Per germline, CDR1 DFQATT and CDR2 SNEGSKA (reference sequence). V lost 6 bases, J lost 0 bases, and 2 bases lay in between. CDR3 region: CSAANTGELFF. The CDR3 DNA is TGCAGTGCAGCGAACACCGGGGAGCTGTTTTTT.

This chain links TRBV11-2 with TRBJ1-1, with D possibly being TRBD1 (6 bases). The V end was cut by 1 base, the J end by 10 bases, with 16 bases between. The CDR3 sequence is 14 residues long. CDR1 and CDR2 (germline): SGHAT, FQNNGV. The CDR3 region is CASSLGFEGGGAFF. CDR3 DNA: TGTGCCAGCAGCTTAGGATTCGAAGGGGGGGGAGCTTTCTTT.

This clonotype was seen a handful of times. This sequence joins TRBV5-1 and TRBJ1-6; unclear D gene. Trimming pared 5 bases from V and 7 bases from J, leaving 13 bases between. From germline, CDR1 is SGHRS and CDR2 YFSETQ. This CDR3 contains 14 residues. This CDR3 reads CASRPAGFNSPLHF. CDR3 sequence (DNA): TGCGCCAGCAGACCTGCCGGGTTCAATTCACCCCTCCACTTT.

The sample holds a few counts of this clonotype. The chain employs TRBV7-8 and TRBJ2-3; 7 bases line up with TRBD1. From germline, CDR1 is SGHVS and CDR2 FQNEAQ. The V and J ends lost 4 bases and 4 bases, in that order; junction bases with no gene match: 5. CDR3 length equals 14 residues. The CDR3 sequence is CASSSQGFADTQYF. CDR3 DNA: TGTGCCAGCAGCTCACAGGGGTTTGCAGATACGCAGTATTTT.

This clonotype was observed many times. Here the CDR3 reads CASSPGLVLGELFF. CDR3 bases: TGTGCCAGCAGCCCGGGACTAGTTCTCGGGGAGCTGTTTTTT. This chain joins TRBV7-2 and TRBJ2-2; 8 nucleotides align to TRBD2. V trimming: 5 bases; J trimming: 7 bases; junction bases outside the gene matches: 6. Germline values: CDR1 SGHTA, CDR2 FQGNSA. The CDR3 sequence is 14 residues long.